Listed below are T cell receptor beta chains from one sample, sequenced in a study of Ad26.COV2.S vaccination and SARS-CoV-2 variants. Profiled with immunoSEQ multiplex PCR; TCRdb holds only in-frame clones, not every one. This table has approximately 360,000 clones, under 90% appearing once. Sequences were derived from peripheral blood, sampled in a trial of Ad26.COV2.S vaccine versus placebo. The source is a person between 18 and 59 years old who received the Ad26.COV2.S COVID-19 vaccine or a placebo. Each CDR3 is given with its conserved first and last residue. Each record gives: clone size, V gene, J gene, D gene, CDR3 protein, CDR3 DNA. A D gene is named only where the DNA matches it firmly. For some rows the clone size is stated as once, few or many, or as a class when expanded; others skip it.

abundance: .
v_gene: TRBV27
j_gene: TRBJ1-2
d_gene: .
CDR3aa: CASSLRKDDGYTF
CDR3nt: TGTGCCAGCAGTTTACGTAAAGACGATGGCTACACCTTC

abundance: .
v_gene: TRBV3-1/TRBV3-2
j_gene: TRBJ1-5
d_gene: .
CDR3aa: CASSQDPAGVSNQPQHF
CDR3nt: TGTGCCAGCAGCCAGGACCCCGCCGGGGTAAGCAATCAGCCCCAGCATTTT

abundance: .
v_gene: TRBV7-9
j_gene: TRBJ2-7
d_gene: .
CDR3aa: CASSLGRTNSYEQYF
CDR3nt: TGTGCCAGCAGCTTGGGGAGGACAAACTCCTACGAGCAGTACTTC

abundance: .
v_gene: TRBV29-1
j_gene: TRBJ1-2
d_gene: .
CDR3aa: CSAILQGRRLYGYTF
CDR3nt: TGCAGCGCCATACTGCAGGGACGGAGACTCTATGGCTACACCTTC

abundance: .
v_gene: TRBV4-3
j_gene: TRBJ2-2
d_gene: .
CDR3aa: CASSQDWEGAPTGELFF
CDR3nt: TGCGCCAGCAGCCAAGATTGGGAGGGGGCGCCTACCGGGGAGCTGTTTTTT

abundance: once
v_gene: TRBV12-3/TRBV12-4
j_gene: TRBJ1-5
d_gene: .
CDR3aa: CASSPWGDQPQHF
CDR3nt: TGTGCCAGCAGCCCGTGGGGGGATCAGCCCCAGCATTTT

abundance: .
v_gene: TRBV18
j_gene: TRBJ2-1
d_gene: TRBD2
CDR3aa: CASSWAGQRGGRNEQFF
CDR3nt: TGTGCCAGCTCATGGGCAGGACAGCGGGGGGGCCGGAATGAGCAGTTCTTC

abundance: .
v_gene: TRBV5-1
j_gene: TRBJ2-1
d_gene: .
CDR3aa: CASSLEALNNEQFF
CDR3nt: TGCGCCAGCAGCTTGGAGGCTCTTAACAATGAGCAGTTCTTC

abundance: .
v_gene: TRBV7-2
j_gene: TRBJ1-2
d_gene: .
CDR3aa: CASSPQGTGYTF
CDR3nt: TGTGCCAGCAGCCCCCAGGGGACCGGCTACACCTTC

abundance: .
v_gene: TRBV18
j_gene: TRBJ1-1
d_gene: .
CDR3aa: CASSPPLTRTEAFF
CDR3nt: TGTGCCAGCTCACCGCCCCTTACGAGGACTGAAGCTTTCTTT